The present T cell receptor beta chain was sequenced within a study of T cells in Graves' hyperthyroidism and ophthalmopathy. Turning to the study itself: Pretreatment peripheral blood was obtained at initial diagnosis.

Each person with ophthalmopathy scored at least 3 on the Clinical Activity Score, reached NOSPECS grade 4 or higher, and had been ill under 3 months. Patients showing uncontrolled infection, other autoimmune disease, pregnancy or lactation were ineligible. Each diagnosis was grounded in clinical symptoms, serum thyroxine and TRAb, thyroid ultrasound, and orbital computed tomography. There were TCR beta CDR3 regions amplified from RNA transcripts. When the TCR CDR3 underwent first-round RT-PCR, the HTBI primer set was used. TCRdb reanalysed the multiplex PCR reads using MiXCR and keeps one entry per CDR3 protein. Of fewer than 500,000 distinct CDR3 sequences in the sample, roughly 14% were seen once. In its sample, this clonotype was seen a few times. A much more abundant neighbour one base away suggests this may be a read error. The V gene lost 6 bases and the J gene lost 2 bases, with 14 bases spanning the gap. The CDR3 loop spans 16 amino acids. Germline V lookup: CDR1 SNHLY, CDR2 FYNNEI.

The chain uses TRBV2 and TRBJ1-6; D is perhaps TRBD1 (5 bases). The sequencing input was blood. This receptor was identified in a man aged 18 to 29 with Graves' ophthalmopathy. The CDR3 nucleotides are TGTGCCAGCAGAGAGACAGTGAGCCCCTATAATTCACCCCTCCACTTT. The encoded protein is CASRETVSPYNSPLHF. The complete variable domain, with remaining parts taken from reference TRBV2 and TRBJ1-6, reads EPEVTQTPSHQVTQMGQEVILRCVPISNHLYFYWYRQILGQKVEFLVSFYNNEISEKSEIFDDQFSVERPDGSNFTLKIRSTKLEDSAMYFCASRETVSPYNSPLHFGNGTRLTVT.